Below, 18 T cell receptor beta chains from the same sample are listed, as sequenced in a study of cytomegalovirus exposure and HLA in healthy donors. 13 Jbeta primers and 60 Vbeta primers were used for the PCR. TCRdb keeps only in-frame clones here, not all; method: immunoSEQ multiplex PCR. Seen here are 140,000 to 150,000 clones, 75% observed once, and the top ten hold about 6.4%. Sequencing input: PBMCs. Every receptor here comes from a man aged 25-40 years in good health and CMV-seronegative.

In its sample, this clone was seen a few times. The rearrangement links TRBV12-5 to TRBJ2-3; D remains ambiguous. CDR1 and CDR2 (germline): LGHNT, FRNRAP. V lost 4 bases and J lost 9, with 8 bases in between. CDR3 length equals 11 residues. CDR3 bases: TGTGCTAGTGGTTCCCGCGGAACGCAGTATTTT. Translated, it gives CASGSRGTQYF.

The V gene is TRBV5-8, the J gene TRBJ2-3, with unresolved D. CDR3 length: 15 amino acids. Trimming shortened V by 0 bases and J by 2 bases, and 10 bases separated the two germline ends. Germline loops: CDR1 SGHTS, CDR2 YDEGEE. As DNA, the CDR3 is TGTGCCAGCAGCTTGGCTGGCAGAACCACAGATACGCAGTATTTT. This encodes CASSLAGRTTDTQYF.

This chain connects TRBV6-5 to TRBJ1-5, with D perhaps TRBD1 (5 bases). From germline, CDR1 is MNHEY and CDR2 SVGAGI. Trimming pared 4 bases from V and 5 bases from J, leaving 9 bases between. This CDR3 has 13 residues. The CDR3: CASSSRGDQPQHF. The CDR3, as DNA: TGTGCCAGCAGTTCCCGGGGGGATCAGCCCCAGCATTTT.

This chain's CDR3 is CASSLGTSGRARGDTQYF. As DNA, the CDR3 is TGTGCCAGCAGCTTAGGGACTAGCGGGAGGGCGAGGGGGGATACGCAGTATTTT. This chain links TRBV7-2 with TRBJ2-3, with TRBD2 matching 15 bases. This CDR3 has 18 amino acids. J lost 6 bases, V lost 1 base, and 8 bases had no gene match. Germline CDR1 SGHTA, CDR2 FQGNSA.

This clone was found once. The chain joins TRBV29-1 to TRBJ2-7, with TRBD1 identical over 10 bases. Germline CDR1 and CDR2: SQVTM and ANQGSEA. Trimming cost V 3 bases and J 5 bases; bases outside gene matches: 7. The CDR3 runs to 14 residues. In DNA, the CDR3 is TGCAGCGTTGAGGGCGGGACAGGGGTAGACGAGCAGTACTTC. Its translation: CSVEGGTGVDEQYF.

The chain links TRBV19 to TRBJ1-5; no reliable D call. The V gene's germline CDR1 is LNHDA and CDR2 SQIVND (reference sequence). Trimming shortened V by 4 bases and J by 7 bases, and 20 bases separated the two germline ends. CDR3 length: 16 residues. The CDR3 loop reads CASSTLLGSAGQPQHF. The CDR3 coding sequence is TGTGCCAGTAGTACCCTCCTAGGGAGCGCTGGGCAGCCCCAGCATTTT.

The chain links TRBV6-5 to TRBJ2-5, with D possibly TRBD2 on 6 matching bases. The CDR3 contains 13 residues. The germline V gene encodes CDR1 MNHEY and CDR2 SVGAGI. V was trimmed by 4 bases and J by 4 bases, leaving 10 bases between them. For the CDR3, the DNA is TGTGCCAGCAGTTTTAGCGGACTAGAGACCCAGTACTTC. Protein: CASSFSGLETQYF.

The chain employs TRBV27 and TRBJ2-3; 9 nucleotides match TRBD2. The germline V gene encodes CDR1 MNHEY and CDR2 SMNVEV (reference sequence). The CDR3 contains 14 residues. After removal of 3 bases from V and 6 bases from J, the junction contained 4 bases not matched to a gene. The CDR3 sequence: CASSLRGGGDTQYF. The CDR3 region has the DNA TGTGCCAGCAGTTTGCGGGGGGGTGGGGATACGCAGTATTTT.

The CDR3 sequence is CASRTGEDASPSPLHF. CDR3 coding DNA: TGTGCCAGCAGGACCGGCGAGGATGCCTCCCCTTCACCCCTCCACTTT. The chain uses TRBV25-1 and TRBJ1-6; D is unresolved. The germline V gene has CDR1 MGHDK and CDR2 SYGVNS. The V and J ends lost 6 bases and 9 bases respectively, with 21 bases between them. This CDR3 region has 16 residues. Looking up the rest from reference TRBV25-1 and TRBJ1-6 gives the full variable domain: EADIYQTPRYLVIGTGKKITLECSQTMGHDKMYWYQQDPGMELHLIHYSYGVNSTEKGDLSSESTVSRIRTEHFPLTLESARPSHTSQYLCASRTGEDASPSPLHFGNGTRLTVT.

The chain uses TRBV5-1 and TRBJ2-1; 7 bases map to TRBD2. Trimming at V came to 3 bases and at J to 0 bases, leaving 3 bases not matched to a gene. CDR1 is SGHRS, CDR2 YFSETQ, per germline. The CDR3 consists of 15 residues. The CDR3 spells CASSWGGDSYNEQFF. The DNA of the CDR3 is TGCGCCAGCAGCTGGGGAGGGGACTCCTACAATGAGCAGTTCTTC.

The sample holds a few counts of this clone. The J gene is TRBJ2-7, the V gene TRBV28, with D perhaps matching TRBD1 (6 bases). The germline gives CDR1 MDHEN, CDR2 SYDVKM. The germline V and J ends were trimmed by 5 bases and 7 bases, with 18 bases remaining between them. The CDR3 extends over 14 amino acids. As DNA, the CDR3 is TGTGCCAGCAGTCCCCAGGACAGAAGTCCAGAGCAGTACTTC. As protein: CASSPQDRSPEQYF. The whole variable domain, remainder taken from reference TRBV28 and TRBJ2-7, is DVKVTQSSRYLVKRTGEKVFLECVQDMDHENMFWYRQDPGLGLRLIYFSYDVKMKEKGDIPEGYSVSREKKERFSLILESASTNQTSMYLCASSPQDRSPEQYFGPGTRLTVT.

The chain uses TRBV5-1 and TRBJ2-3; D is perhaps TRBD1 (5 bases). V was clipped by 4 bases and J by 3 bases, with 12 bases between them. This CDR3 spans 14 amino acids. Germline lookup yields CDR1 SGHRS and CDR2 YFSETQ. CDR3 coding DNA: TGCGCCAGCAGCCTGGGCAGGGTGACAGATACGCAGTATTTT. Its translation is CASSLGRVTDTQYF.

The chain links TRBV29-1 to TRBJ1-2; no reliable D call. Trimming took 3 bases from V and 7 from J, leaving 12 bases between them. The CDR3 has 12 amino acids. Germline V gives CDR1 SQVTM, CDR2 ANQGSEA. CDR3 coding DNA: TGCAGCGTTGACTCCGCTACCTCTGGCTACACCTTC. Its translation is CSVDSATSGYTF.

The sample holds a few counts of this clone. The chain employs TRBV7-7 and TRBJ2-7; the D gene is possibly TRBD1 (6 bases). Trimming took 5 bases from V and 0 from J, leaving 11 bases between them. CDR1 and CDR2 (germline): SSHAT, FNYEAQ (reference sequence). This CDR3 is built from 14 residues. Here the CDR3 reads CASSPRTDSYEQYF. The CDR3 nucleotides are TGTGCCAGCAGCCCCAGGACAGACTCCTACGAGCAGTACTTC.

CDR3: CASSRPTGAAIEQYF. CDR3 DNA sequence: TGTGCCAGCAGCCGTCCAACGGGTGCGGCTATCGAGCAGTACTTC. V gene TRBV6-5 combines with J gene TRBJ2-7; D not resolved. CDR1 MNHEY and CDR2 SVGAGI come from the germline V gene. Between the trimmed V and J ends, which lost 6 bases and 6 bases, there was a span of 21 bases. The CDR3 runs 15 residues.

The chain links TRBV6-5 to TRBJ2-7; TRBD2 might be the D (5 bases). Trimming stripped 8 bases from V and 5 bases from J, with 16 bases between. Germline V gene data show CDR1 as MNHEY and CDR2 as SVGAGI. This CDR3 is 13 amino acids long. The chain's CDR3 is CASGSRGSHEQYF. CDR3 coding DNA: TGTGCCAGCGGATCCAGAGGGTCGCACGAGCAGTACTTC.

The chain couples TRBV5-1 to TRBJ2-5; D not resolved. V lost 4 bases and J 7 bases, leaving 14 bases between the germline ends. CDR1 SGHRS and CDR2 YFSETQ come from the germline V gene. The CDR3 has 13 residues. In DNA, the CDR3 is TGCGCCAGCAGCCCCGAAGCGAGTGGGACCCAGTACTTC. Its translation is CASSPEASGTQYF.

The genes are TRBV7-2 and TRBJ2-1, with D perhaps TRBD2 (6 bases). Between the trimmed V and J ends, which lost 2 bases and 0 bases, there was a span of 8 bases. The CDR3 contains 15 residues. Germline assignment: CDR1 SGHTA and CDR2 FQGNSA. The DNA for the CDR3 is TGTGCCAGCAGCTTATTGCGGGGCTCCTACAATGAGCAGTTCTTC. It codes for CASSLLRGSYNEQFF.